This TCR beta chain comes out of a study of T-cell memory formation after mild COVID-19. Study findings and constraints: Memory from before infection featured some responding clones, which suggests cross-reactive memory joined. Day 15 to 85 contractors were CD4/CD8 balanced; later expanders leaned CD4+. Mainly CM and EM harbored the contracting CD4+ clones; mainly EMRA harbored the CD8+ ones.

This clonotype appeared a few times. Antigen specificity is unknown. TCRdb re-called the 5' RACE reads with MiXCR, one entry per CDR3 protein. Here the sample spans about 360,000 distinct CDR3 sequences, around an eighth being singletons. CDR3 length equals 17 residues. V lost 5 bases and J lost 8, with 22 bases in between. Per the germline V gene, CDR1 is SGHVS and CDR2 is FNYEAQ. The sequence was obtained from a man in his late teens or twenties who had mild COVID-19 (a few samples of this study predate the infection). Cell type and time point are not known. Sequencing was done on a sample of PBMCs or a T cell subset sorted from them (not recorded which). The genes are TRBV7-6 and TRBJ1-6, with D unresolved. CDR3 DNA sequence: TGTGCCAGCAGCCCATATAGCGGAGGGTGGTGGGATTCACCCCTCCACTTT. Its protein is CASSPYSGGWWDSPLHF. The full variable domain, its missing parts supplied by reference TRBV7-6 and TRBJ1-6, is GAGVSQSPRYKVTKRGQDVALRCDPISGHVSLYWYRQALGQGPEFLTYFNYEAQQDKSGLPNDRFSAERPEGSISTLTIQRTEQRDSAMYRCASSPYSGGWWDSPLHFGNGTRLTVT.